The text below deals with one TCR beta chain. What it recognizes is unknown. The data belong to a study of shared clonotypes between healthy human individuals. The genomic DNA of each subset was split evenly across several immunoSEQ plates. Profiled with immunoSEQ multiplex PCR; TCRdb holds only in-frame clones, not every one. Of 2 million to 2.5 million clones in the sample, 95% were seen once. V lost 0 bases, J lost 1 base, and 17 bases lay in between. The CDR3 totals 17 residues. The germline gives CDR1 SGHDT, CDR2 YYEEEE. Regarding the study as a whole: Large depth notwithstanding, sorted-subset sequencing proved incomplete by rarefaction.

Sequencing input: naive CD4+ T cells sorted from blood. This sample's subset: CD45RA+ positively selected. The clonotype originates from a young man in good health. The chain links TRBV5-6 to TRBJ2-7, with D perhaps TRBD1 (6 bases). In DNA, the CDR3 is TGTGCCAGCAGCTTGGCAGGGGTTTGGGTAGGATCCTACGAGCAGTACTTC. Translation: CASSLAGVWVGSYEQYF.